This paragraph covers one T cell receptor beta chain sequence. The antigen is undetermined. Trimming took off 2 bases at V and 1 base at J, with 8 bases between the two ends. The CDR3 runs 14 residues. Germline-derived CDR1 and CDR2 are MDHEN and SYDVKM. This entry is derived from a study of OX40 agonist ivuxolimab in advanced cancers. Background on the study: Mean age approximately 61 years, range about 23 to 80; nearly 85% male. Past anti-PD-1, anti-PD-L1 or anti-CTLA-4 therapy was accepted, and 30% to 50% had received some. Partial responses were seen in three patients, one with hepatocellular carcinoma and two with cutaneous melanoma. Points from the study as a whole: CD4+ and CD8+ T cells in blood underwent clonal expansion by week 6 at 0.1 to 3.0 mg/kg.

Some clones are missing from TCRdb's copy, which holds only in-frame ones; the method was immunoSEQ multiplex PCR. The profile shows tens of thousands of clones, roughly 84% of them singletons. The material sequenced was CD4+ or CD8+ T cells sorted from blood, taken in a trial of the OX40 agonist ivuxolimab. The V call is TRBV28, the J call TRBJ1-1; the D is unclear. The sequence was collected from an adult with an advanced solid tumor such as melanoma, head and neck, liver or kidney cancer. The CDR3 DNA sequence: TGTGCCAGCAGTTTACGTCCGGGGAACACTGAAGCTTTCTTT. Its protein product is CASSLRPGNTEAFF. The whole variable domain, filled in from reference TRBV28 and TRBJ1-1, reads DVKVTQSSRYLVKRTGEKVFLECVQDMDHENMFWYRQDPGLGLRLIYFSYDVKMKEKGDIPEGYSVSREKKERFSLILESASTNQTSMYLCASSLRPGNTEAFFGQGTRLTVV.